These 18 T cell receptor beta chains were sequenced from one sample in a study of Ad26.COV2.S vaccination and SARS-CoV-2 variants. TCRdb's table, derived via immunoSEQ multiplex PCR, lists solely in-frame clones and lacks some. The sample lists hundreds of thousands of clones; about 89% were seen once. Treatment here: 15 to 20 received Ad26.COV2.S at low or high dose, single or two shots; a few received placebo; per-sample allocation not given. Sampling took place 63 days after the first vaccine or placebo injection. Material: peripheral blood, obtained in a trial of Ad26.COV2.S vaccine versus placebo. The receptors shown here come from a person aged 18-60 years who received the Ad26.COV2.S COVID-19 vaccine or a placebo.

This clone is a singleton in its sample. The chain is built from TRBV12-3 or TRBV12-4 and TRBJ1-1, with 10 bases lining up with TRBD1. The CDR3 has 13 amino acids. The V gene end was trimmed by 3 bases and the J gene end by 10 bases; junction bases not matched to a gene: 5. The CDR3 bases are TGTGCCAGCAGTTTGGACAGGGGGGGGCCAGCTTTCTTT. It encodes CASSLDRGGPAFF.

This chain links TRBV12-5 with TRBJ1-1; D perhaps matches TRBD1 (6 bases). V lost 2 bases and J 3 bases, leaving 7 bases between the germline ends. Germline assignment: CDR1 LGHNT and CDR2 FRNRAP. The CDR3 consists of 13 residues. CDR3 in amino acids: CASGLNRDTEAFF. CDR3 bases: TGTGCTAGTGGTTTGAACAGGGACACTGAAGCTTTCTTT.

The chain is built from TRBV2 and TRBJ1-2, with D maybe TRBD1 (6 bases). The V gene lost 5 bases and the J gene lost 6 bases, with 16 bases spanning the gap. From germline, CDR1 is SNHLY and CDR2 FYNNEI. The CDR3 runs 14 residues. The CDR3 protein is CASSLTPQGDGYTF. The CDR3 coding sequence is TGTGCCAGCAGTCTTACCCCACAGGGAGATGGCTACACCTTC. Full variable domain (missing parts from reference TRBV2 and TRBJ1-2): EPEVTQTPSHQVTQMGQEVILRCVPISNHLYFYWYRQILGQKVEFLVSFYNNEISEKSEIFDDQFSVERPDGSNFTLKIRSTKLEDSAMYFCASSLTPQGDGYTFGSGTRLTVV.

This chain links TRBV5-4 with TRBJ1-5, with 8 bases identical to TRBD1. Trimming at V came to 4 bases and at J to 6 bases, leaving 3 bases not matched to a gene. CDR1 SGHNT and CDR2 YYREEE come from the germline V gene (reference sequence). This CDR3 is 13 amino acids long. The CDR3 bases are TGTGCCAGCAGCAGGCAGGGGGCTCAGCCCCAGCATTTT. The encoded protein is CASSRQGAQPQHF. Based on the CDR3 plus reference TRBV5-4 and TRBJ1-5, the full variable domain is ETGVTQSPTHLIKTRGQQVTLRCSSQSGHNTVSWYQQALGQGPQFIFQYYREEENGRGNFPPRFSGLQFPNYSSELNVNALELDDSALYLCASSRQGAQPQHFGDGTRLSIL.

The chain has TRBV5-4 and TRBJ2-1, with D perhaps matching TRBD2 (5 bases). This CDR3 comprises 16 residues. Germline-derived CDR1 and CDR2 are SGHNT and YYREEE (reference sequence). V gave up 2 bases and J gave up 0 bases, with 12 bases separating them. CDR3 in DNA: TGTGCCAGCAGCTTCGCGGGCCCAAGCTCCTACAATGAGCAGTTCTTC. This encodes CASSFAGPSSYNEQFF.

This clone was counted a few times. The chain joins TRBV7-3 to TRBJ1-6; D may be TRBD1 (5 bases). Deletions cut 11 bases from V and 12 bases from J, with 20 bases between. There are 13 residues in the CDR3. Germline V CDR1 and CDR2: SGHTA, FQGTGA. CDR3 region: CASRASPGGPLHF. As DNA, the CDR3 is TGTGCCTCACGAGCATCCCCGGGGGGACCCCTCCACTTT.

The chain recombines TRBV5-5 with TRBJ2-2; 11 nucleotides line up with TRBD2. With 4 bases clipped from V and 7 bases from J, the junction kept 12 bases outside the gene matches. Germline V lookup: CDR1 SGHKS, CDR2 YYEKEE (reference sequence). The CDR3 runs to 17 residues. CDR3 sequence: CASSPITGLAVGGELFF. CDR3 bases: TGTGCCAGCAGCCCTATTACGGGACTAGCGGTGGGCGGGGAGCTGTTTTTT.

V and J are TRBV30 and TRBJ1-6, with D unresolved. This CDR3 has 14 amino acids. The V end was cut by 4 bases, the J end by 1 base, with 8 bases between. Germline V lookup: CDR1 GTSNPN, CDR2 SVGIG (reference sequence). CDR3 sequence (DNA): TGTGCCTGGAACCGGAGGTCCTATAATTCACCCCTCCACTTT. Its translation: CAWNRRSYNSPLHF.

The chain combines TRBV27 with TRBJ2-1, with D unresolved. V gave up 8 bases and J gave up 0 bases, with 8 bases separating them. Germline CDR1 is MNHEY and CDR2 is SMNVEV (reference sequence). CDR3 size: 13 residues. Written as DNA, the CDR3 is TGTGCCAGCCATGACTCCTCCTACAATGAGCAGTTCTTC. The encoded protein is CASHDSSYNEQFF.

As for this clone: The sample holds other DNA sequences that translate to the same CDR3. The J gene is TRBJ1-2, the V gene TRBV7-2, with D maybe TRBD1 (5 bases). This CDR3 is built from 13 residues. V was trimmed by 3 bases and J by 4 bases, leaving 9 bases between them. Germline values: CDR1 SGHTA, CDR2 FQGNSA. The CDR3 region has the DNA TGTGCCAGCAGCTTGGGGGGTGGCTATGGCTACACCTTC. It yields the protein CASSLGGGYGYTF.

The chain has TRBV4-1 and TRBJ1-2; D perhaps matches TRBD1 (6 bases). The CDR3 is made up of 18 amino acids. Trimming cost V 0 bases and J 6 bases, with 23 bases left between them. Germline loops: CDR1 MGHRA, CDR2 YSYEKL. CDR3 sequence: CASSQDRGALDSIDGYTF. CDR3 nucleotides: TGCGCCAGCAGCCAAGATAGGGGGGCGCTCGATAGTATCGATGGCTACACCTTC.

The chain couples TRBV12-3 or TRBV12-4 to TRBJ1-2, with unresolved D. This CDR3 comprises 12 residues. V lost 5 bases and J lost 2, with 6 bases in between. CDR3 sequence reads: CASSTANYGYTF. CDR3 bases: TGTGCCAGCAGTACAGCCAACTATGGCTACACCTTC.

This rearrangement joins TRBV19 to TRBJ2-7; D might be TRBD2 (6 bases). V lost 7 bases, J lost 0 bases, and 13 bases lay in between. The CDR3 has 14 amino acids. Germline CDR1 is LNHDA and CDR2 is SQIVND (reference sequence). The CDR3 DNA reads TGTGCCAGTACATGGGGGACTCACTCCTACGAGCAGTACTTC. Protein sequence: CASTWGTHSYEQYF.

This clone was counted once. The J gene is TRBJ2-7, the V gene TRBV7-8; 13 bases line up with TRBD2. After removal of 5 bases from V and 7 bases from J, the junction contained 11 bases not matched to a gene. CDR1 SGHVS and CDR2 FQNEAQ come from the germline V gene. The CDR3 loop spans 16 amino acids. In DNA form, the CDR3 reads TGTGCCAGCAGCGGGCTCACTAGCGGGGGGGCCAAAGAGCAGTACTTC. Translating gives CASSGLTSGGAKEQYF. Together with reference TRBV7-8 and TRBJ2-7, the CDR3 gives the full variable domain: GAGVSQSPRYKVAKRGQDVALRCDPISGHVSLFWYQQALGQGPEFLTYFQNEAQLDKSGLPSDRFFAERPEGSVSTLKIQRTQQEDSAVYLCASSGLTSGGAKEQYFGPGTRLTVT.

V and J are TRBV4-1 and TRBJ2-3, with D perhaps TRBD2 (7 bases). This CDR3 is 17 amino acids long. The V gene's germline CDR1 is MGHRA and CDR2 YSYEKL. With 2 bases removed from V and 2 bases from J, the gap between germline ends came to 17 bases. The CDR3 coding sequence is TGCGCCAGCAGCCAAAGGTTGGGGGGGCCCGTCACAGATACGCAGTATTTT. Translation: CASSQRLGGPVTDTQYF.

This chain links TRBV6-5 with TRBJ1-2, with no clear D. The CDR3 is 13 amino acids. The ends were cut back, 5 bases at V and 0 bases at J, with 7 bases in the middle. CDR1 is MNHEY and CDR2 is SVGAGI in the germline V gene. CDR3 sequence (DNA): TGTGCCAGCAGTCTACAGCCTAACTATGGCTACACCTTC. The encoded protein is CASSLQPNYGYTF.

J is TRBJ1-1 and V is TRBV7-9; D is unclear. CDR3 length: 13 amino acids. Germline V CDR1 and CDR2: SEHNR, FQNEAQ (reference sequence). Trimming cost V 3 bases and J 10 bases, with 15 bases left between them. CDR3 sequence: CASSFFRPVRAFF. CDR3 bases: TGTGCCAGCAGCTTTTTCAGACCCGTCCGAGCTTTCTTT.

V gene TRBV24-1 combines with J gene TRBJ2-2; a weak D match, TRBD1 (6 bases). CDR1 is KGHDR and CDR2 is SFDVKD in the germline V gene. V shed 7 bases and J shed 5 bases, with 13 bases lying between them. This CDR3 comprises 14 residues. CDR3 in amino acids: CATRTGAETGELFF. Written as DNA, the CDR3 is TGTGCCACCAGGACAGGAGCGGAGACCGGGGAGCTGTTTTTT.